These 14 T cell receptor beta chains were sequenced from one sample in a study of T cell repertoires in cytomegalovirus infection. These receptors' antigens are unknown. TCRdb passed the reads through MiXCR, listing each CDR3 protein once. The table lists a few hundred thousand distinct CDR3 sequences, about 42% of them singletons. The sample here was cultured PBMCs, taken from culture after CMV antigen stimulation. These receptors were taken from a human donor in good health (CMV status not recorded). Some clones in this sample may be carry-over from other donors' samples.

The chain uses TRBV7-8 and TRBJ2-5; TRBD2 matches at 8 bases. V lost 1 base, J lost 2 bases, and 9 bases stayed unmatched. This CDR3 region has 17 residues. CDR1 SGHVS and CDR2 FQNEAQ come from the germline V gene. As DNA, the CDR3 is TGTGCCAGCAGCTTAGAATTGGGAATAGCGGGGCAAGAGACCCAGTACTTC. Encoded protein: CASSLELGIAGQETQYF.

The chain joins TRBV2 to TRBJ2-1; 8 bases agree with TRBD2. There are 19 residues in the CDR3. The trim removed 2 bases at V and 1 base at J, leaving 13 bases unmatched. Germline V gene lookup returns CDR1 SNHLY and CDR2 FYNNEI. The chain's CDR3 is CASSERMGLGPLSYNEQFF. The CDR3 DNA is TGTGCCAGCAGTGAAAGGATGGGACTAGGGCCCTTGTCCTACAATGAGCAGTTCTTC.

This clonotype has just a few counts. This rearrangement joins TRBV7-2 to TRBJ2-1; 13 bases map to TRBD2. The V and J ends lost 5 bases and 6 bases, in that order; junction bases with no gene match: 4. The CDR3 covers 15 residues. Germline V gene lookup returns CDR1 SGHTA and CDR2 FQGNSA. CDR3 sequence (DNA): TGTGCCAGCAGCAAACTAGCGGGAGGGCCCAATGAGCAGTTCTTC. Protein product: CASSKLAGGPNEQFF. The entire variable domain, with the rest obtained from reference TRBV7-2 and TRBJ2-1, is as follows: GAGVSQSPSNKVTEKGKDVELRCDPISGHTALYWYRQSLGQGLEFLIYFQGNSAPDKSGLPSDRFSAERTGGSVSTLTIQRTQQEDSAVYLCASSKLAGGPNEQFFGPGTRLTVL.

The chain has TRBV7-2 and TRBJ2-7; either TRBD1 or TRBD2 may fit D (6 bases each). The germline gives CDR1 SGHTA, CDR2 FQGNSA. The V end was cut by 2 bases, the J end by 0 bases, with 14 bases between. The length of the CDR3 is 16 residues. The CDR3 loop is CASSLRPGASSYEQYF. The DNA for the CDR3 is TGTGCCAGCAGCTTAAGACCGGGGGCGAGCTCCTACGAGCAGTACTTC. Variable domain in full (rest from reference TRBV7-2 and TRBJ2-7): GAGVSQSPSNKVTEKGKDVELRCDPISGHTALYWYRQSLGQGLEFLIYFQGNSAPDKSGLPSDRFSAERTGGSVSTLTIQRTQQEDSAVYLCASSLRPGASSYEQYFGPGTRLTVT.

This clonotype showed up just a few times. CDR3 sequence reads: CASSIGGQANYGYTF. The DNA of the CDR3 is TGTGCCAGTAGTATTGGTGGACAGGCTAACTATGGCTACACCTTC. The rearrangement links TRBV19 to TRBJ1-2; 7 bases are shared with TRBD1. Germline V gene lookup returns CDR1 LNHDA and CDR2 SQIVND (reference sequence). The CDR3 is 15 amino acids. V was clipped by 3 bases and J by 0 bases; unmatched bases: 4.

The chain has TRBV28 and TRBJ1-1; a weak D match, TRBD1 (5 bases). Germline V gene lookup returns CDR1 MDHEN and CDR2 SYDVKM. Trimming shortened V by 3 bases and J by 2 bases, and 16 bases separated the two germline ends. The CDR3 contains 16 residues. The CDR3: CASSFRAGDRNTEAFF. The CDR3 nucleotides read TGTGCCAGCAGTTTTCGGGCAGGAGACAGAAACACTGAAGCTTTCTTT. Full variable domain (rest looked up from reference TRBV28 and TRBJ1-1): DVKVTQSSRYLVKRTGEKVFLECVQDMDHENMFWYRQDPGLGLRLIYFSYDVKMKEKGDIPEGYSVSREKKERFSLILESASTNQTSMYLCASSFRAGDRNTEAFFGQGTRLTVV.

The rearrangement joins TRBV10-3 to TRBJ1-1; D is perhaps TRBD1 (5 bases). The CDR3 is made up of 13 amino acids. Between the trimmed V and J ends, which lost 0 bases and 6 bases, there was a span of 8 bases. Germline CDR1 is ENHRY and CDR2 is SYGVKD. CDR3 sequence (DNA): TGTGCCATCAGTGAGTCCCGGGACGCTGAAGCTTTCTTT. Translation gives CAISESRDAEAFF.

This sequence joins TRBV19 and TRBJ2-7; D unresolved. V was pared by 6 bases and J by 3 bases, with 15 bases between. The CDR3 length is 14 residues. Germline assignment: CDR1 LNHDA and CDR2 SQIVND (reference sequence). CDR3 DNA: TGTGCCAGTAGCTGGTCGGGCCAGAGCTACGAGCAGTACTTC. Protein sequence: CASSWSGQSYEQYF.

The chain uses TRBV7-2 and TRBJ1-5; TRBD1 matches 7 bases. The V and J ends lost 5 bases and 6 bases, in that order; junction bases with no gene match: 13. Germline V gene lookup returns CDR1 SGHTA and CDR2 FQGNSA. The CDR3 sequence is 16 residues long. CDR3 residues: CASSGLGQGVGQPQHF. The CDR3 DNA reads TGTGCCAGCAGCGGTCTTGGGCAGGGGGTGGGTCAGCCCCAGCATTTT.

This clonotype was picked up a small number of times. The chain has TRBV20-1 and TRBJ1-5; no firm D call. The germline gives CDR1 DFQATT, CDR2 SNEGSKA (reference sequence). V was trimmed by 3 bases and J by 3 bases, leaving 6 bases between them. The CDR3 is 12 residues long. CDR3 region: CSARRFNQPQHF. The CDR3 DNA reads as TGCAGTGCTAGGAGGTTCAATCAGCCCCAGCATTTT.

V usage is TRBV28 and J usage is TRBJ1-1; 9 nucleotides agree with TRBD1. Per the germline V gene, CDR1 is MDHEN and CDR2 is SYDVKM. This CDR3 has 21 residues. The junction had 20 bases not matched to a gene; V was cut back by 3 bases and J by 0 bases. Here the CDR3 DNA reads TGTGCCAGCAGTTTCCCGACCGGGACAGGGAGGACCCTCAGCTTGAACACTGAAGCTTTCTTT. It codes for CASSFPTGTGRTLSLNTEAFF. The variable domain in full, with the rest retrieved from reference TRBV28 and TRBJ1-1, is DVKVTQSSRYLVKRTGEKVFLECVQDMDHENMFWYRQDPGLGLRLIYFSYDVKMKEKGDIPEGYSVSREKKERFSLILESASTNQTSMYLCASSFPTGTGRTLSLNTEAFFGQGTRLTVV.

The chain joins TRBV11-3 to TRBJ2-3; unclear D gene. Trimming shortened V by 1 base and J by 5 bases, and 7 bases separated the two germline ends. There are 13 residues in the CDR3. Germline V gives CDR1 SGHNT, CDR2 YENEEA. CDR3: CASSLGMRDTQYF. The CDR3 coding sequence is TGTGCCAGCAGCTTAGGGATGAGAGATACGCAGTATTTT.

The table lists this clonotype with a few counts. This chain links TRBV4-1 with TRBJ2-3, with 10 bases aligning to TRBD2. After removal of 2 bases from V and 4 bases from J, the junction contained 6 bases not matched to a gene. This CDR3 comprises 16 residues. Germline lookup yields CDR1 MGHRA and CDR2 YSYEKL. CDR3 in amino acids: CASSQPAGGGADTQYF. As DNA, the CDR3 is TGCGCCAGCAGCCAACCAGCGGGGGGGGGTGCAGATACGCAGTATTTT.

This clonotype was counted between two and nine times. The rearrangement joins TRBV7-9 to TRBJ2-1, with D perhaps TRBD1 (6 bases). The CDR3 has 14 amino acids. From germline, CDR1 is SEHNR and CDR2 FQNEAQ (reference sequence). The germline V and J ends were trimmed by 7 bases and 10 bases, with 20 bases remaining between them. The CDR3: CASITTGMWGEQFF. CDR3 DNA sequence: TGTGCCAGCATCACAACAGGGATGTGGGGGGAGCAGTTCTTC.